This TCR beta chain was obtained from a study of T cell responses to AZD1222 COVID-19 vaccine. Study-wide findings and caveats: Repertoires were collected only later (after the peak T cell response had occurred).

TCRdb's table, derived via immunoSEQ multiplex PCR, lists solely in-frame clones and lacks some. The sample consists of about 88,000 clones, roughly 89% of them appearing once. The table lists this clone with a count of one. Antigen unknown. Germline V gene lookup returns CDR1 SGHNT and CDR2 YYREEE (reference sequence). This CDR3 contains 15 residues. The V end was cut by 0 bases, the J end by 3 bases, with 9 bases between. The sample consisted of peripheral blood, taken on day 0 of AZD1222 vaccination. The rearrangement links TRBV5-4 to TRBJ1-4; D perhaps matches TRBD1 (5 bases). This clonotype was obtained from an adult in good health. CDR3 protein: CASSLAGGANEKLFF. For the CDR3, the DNA is TGTGCCAGCAGCTTGGCGGGGGGAGCTAATGAAAAACTGTTTTTT.